These 22 T cell receptor beta chains share one sample of origin, sequenced in a study of control samples from healthy donors and cancer patients. The data were produced by immunoSEQ multiplex PCR, yet TCRdb's version contains in-frame clones alone and is incomplete. The table shows about 100,000 clones, with approximately 86% occurring only once. The material sequenced was blood. All receptors derive from a man aged 30 to 45 in good health.

The chain couples TRBV10-3 to TRBJ1-1, with 7 nucleotides matching TRBD1. From germline, CDR1 is ENHRY and CDR2 SYGVKD. Trimming removed 9 bases from V and 1 base from J; junction bases left unmatched: 2. The CDR3 extends over 12 amino acids. The CDR3 nucleotides are TGTGCCATAAACAGGGGGAACACTGAAGCTTTCTTT. This encodes CAINRGNTEAFF.

The CDR3 spells CSVEDQWADTQYF. CDR3 bases: TGCAGCGTTGAGGACCAATGGGCAGATACGCAGTATTTT. The gene calls are TRBV29-1 and TRBJ2-3; no clear D gene. The CDR3 totals 13 residues. Germline CDR1 and CDR2: SQVTM and ANQGSEA. With 3 bases removed from V and 4 bases from J, the gap between germline ends came to 11 bases.

The rearrangement links TRBV6-1 to TRBJ1-5; D call uncertain. Germline CDR1 reads MNHNS; CDR2 reads SASEGT. The CDR3 extends over 17 amino acids. Trimming pared 2 bases from V and 1 base from J, leaving 15 bases between. The DNA for the CDR3 is TGTGCCAGCAGTGAATTCGTAAGGGATTGGAGCAATCAGCCCCAGCATTTT. Residues: CASSEFVRDWSNQPQHF.

The chain uses TRBV5-1 and TRBJ1-2, with D possibly matching TRBD1 (5 bases). V was cut by 2 bases and J by 4 bases, with 12 bases left in between. In germline, CDR1 is SGHRS, CDR2 YFSETQ. This CDR3 has 14 amino acids. The CDR3 loop reads CASSFNRQGYGYTF. The DNA of the CDR3 is TGCGCCAGCAGCTTCAACAGGCAGGGCTATGGCTACACCTTC. Full variable domain (outside the CDR3, taken from reference TRBV5-1 and TRBJ1-2): KAGVTQTPRYLIKTRGQQVTLSCSPISGHRSVSWYQQTPGQGLQFLFEYFSETQRNKGNFPGRFSGRQFSNSRSEMNVSTLELGDSALYLCASSFNRQGYGYTFGSGTRLTVV.

V is TRBV7-3 and J is TRBJ2-1; no clear D. There are 13 residues in the CDR3. The V end was cut by 5 bases, the J end by 2 bases, with 7 bases between. Germline assignment: CDR1 SGHTA and CDR2 FQGTGA. The DNA for the CDR3 is TGTGCCAGCAGCCTACAAGCCTACAATGAGCAGTTCTTC. It translates to CASSLQAYNEQFF.

This clone was seen a few times. At the DNA level, this CDR3 is encoded by other sequences in the same sample as well. V usage is TRBV5-1 and J usage is TRBJ2-3, with unresolved D. The germline V gene encodes CDR1 SGHRS and CDR2 YFSETQ. This CDR3 spans 12 amino acids. V lost 0 bases and J 4 bases, leaving 3 bases between the germline ends. CDR3: CASSLGADTQYF. The DNA of the CDR3 is TGCGCCAGCAGCTTGGGGGCAGATACGCAGTATTTT.

The chain uses TRBV19 and TRBJ1-2; no firm D call. Trimming stripped 7 bases from V and 1 base from J, with 7 bases between. This CDR3 region has 12 residues. CDR1 LNHDA and CDR2 SQIVND come from the germline V gene (reference sequence). The CDR3 loop is CASIRSNYGYTF. In DNA form, the CDR3 reads TGTGCCAGTATCAGAAGTAACTATGGCTACACCTTC.

The chain couples TRBV19 to TRBJ2-7; 7 nucleotides line up with TRBD1. The junction had 8 bases not matched to a gene; V was cut back by 4 bases and J by 2 bases. Germline lookup yields CDR1 LNHDA and CDR2 SQIVND (reference sequence). The CDR3 extends over 15 amino acids. CDR3 nucleotide sequence: TGTGCCAGTAGTAGTGGACAGGCGTTGCCCTACGAGCAGTACTTC. Its protein is CASSSGQALPYEQYF.

CDR3 sequence: CASSSKQGIIYGYTF. For the CDR3, the DNA is TGTGCCAGCAGCTCGAAACAGGGGATTATCTATGGCTACACCTTC. The chain employs TRBV11-2 and TRBJ1-2; the match to TRBD1 covers 7 bases. CDR3 length: 15 residues. The germline V gene encodes CDR1 SGHAT and CDR2 FQNNGV. V was clipped by 4 bases and J by 4 bases; unmatched bases: 9.

This chain links TRBV5-1 with TRBJ2-3; D might be TRBD1 (5 bases). Trimming removed 0 bases at V and 1 base at J, with 18 bases between. In germline, CDR1 is SGHRS, CDR2 YFSETQ. This CDR3 spans 18 amino acids. The CDR3 protein is CASSLDPAGSGGTDTQYF. DNA for the CDR3: TGCGCCAGCAGCTTGGACCCTGCAGGGTCCGGTGGCACAGATACGCAGTATTTT.

The rearrangement links TRBV5-6 to TRBJ2-7; D is possibly TRBD2 (6 bases). The CDR3 extends over 14 amino acids. V dropped 0 bases and J dropped 6 bases, with 13 bases sitting between them. Germline V gene data show CDR1 as SGHDT and CDR2 as YYEEEE. The CDR3 is CASSLDSAGIEQYF. The DNA for the CDR3 is TGTGCCAGCAGCTTGGACTCGGCGGGGATCGAGCAGTACTTC.

CDR3 loop: CASSPDSPNYGYTF. In DNA, the CDR3 is TGTGCCAGCAGTCCCGACAGTCCTAACTATGGCTACACCTTC. V is TRBV6-5 and J is TRBJ1-2, with D tentatively TRBD1 (5 bases). The CDR3 loop spans 14 amino acids. Germline V gives CDR1 MNHEY, CDR2 SVGAGI. V shed 5 bases and J shed 0 bases, with 10 bases lying between them.

The J gene is TRBJ2-3, the V gene TRBV3-1 (or the pseudogene TRBV3-2); 13 bases are shared with TRBD2. V was pared by 5 bases and J by 6 bases, with 5 bases of the junction left unmatched. Germline V gene lookup returns CDR1 LGHDT and CDR2 YNNKEL (reference sequence). The CDR3 loop spans 15 amino acids. The DNA for the CDR3 is TGTGCCAGCAGCTTGGGACTAGCGGGATCTGATACGCAGTATTTT. Translating gives CASSLGLAGSDTQYF.

The chain links TRBV6-5 to TRBJ1-6; D remains ambiguous. V lost 6 bases and J 7 bases, leaving 7 bases between the germline ends. CDR1 MNHEY and CDR2 SVGAGI come from the germline V gene. CDR3 size: 12 residues. The CDR3 here is CASRQRNSPLHF. For the CDR3, the DNA is TGTGCCAGCAGGCAGCGCAATTCACCCCTCCACTTT.

V usage is TRBV18 and J usage is TRBJ1-3; 8 nucleotides agree with TRBD1. Germline CDR1 is KGHSH and CDR2 is LQKENI. V shed 5 bases and J 2 bases; nucleotides not matched to a gene: 2. The CDR3 runs 14 residues. The DNA for the CDR3 is TGTGCCAGCTCATCAGGGGGCCCTGGAAACACCATATATTTT. It codes for CASSSGGPGNTIYF.

The chain uses TRBV5-1 and TRBJ2-7; D unclear. V lost 3 bases and J 0 bases, leaving 4 bases between the germline ends. Germline CDR1 is SGHRS and CDR2 is YFSETQ. CDR3 size: 12 residues. The CDR3 DNA sequence: TGCGCCAGCAGCTCAGCCTCCTACGAGCAGTACTTC. This encodes CASSSASYEQYF.

Many counts were recorded for this clone. This chain joins TRBV4-1 and TRBJ1-6; 11 bases are a match to TRBD1. Per the germline V gene, CDR1 is MGHRA and CDR2 is YSYEKL. The V gene end was trimmed by 8 bases and the J gene end by 6 bases; junction bases not matched to a gene: 9. This CDR3 has 16 amino acids. CDR3 region: CASARRTGGGNSPLHF. CDR3 nucleotide sequence: TGCGCCAGCGCGAGACGGACAGGGGGCGGTAATTCACCCCTCCACTTT.

The rearrangement uses TRBV13 and TRBJ2-1; perhaps TRBD2 as D (6 bases). Trimming removed 0 bases from V and 3 bases from J, with 12 bases in between. The CDR3 consists of 16 residues. Germline V gene lookup returns CDR1 PRHDT and CDR2 FYEKMQ (reference sequence). CDR3 nucleotide sequence: TGTGCCAGCAGCTTAGGCCGGGGGTTGAACTACAATGAGCAGTTCTTC. Translated, it gives CASSLGRGLNYNEQFF.

The chain links TRBV2 to TRBJ2-7; D is unclear. The germline V gene has CDR1 SNHLY and CDR2 FYNNEI. This CDR3 comprises 14 residues. V was shortened by 6 bases and J by 1 base, with 13 bases between the two germline ends. CDR3 sequence reads: CASRKGQVSYEQYF. The CDR3 region has the DNA TGTGCCAGCAGAAAGGGCCAGGTTTCCTACGAGCAGTACTTC.

The V and J genes are TRBV24-1 and TRBJ1-1, with D perhaps matching TRBD1 (5 bases). The CDR3 covers 12 residues. Trimming shortened V by 9 bases and J by 1 base, and 8 bases separated the two germline ends. CDR1 and CDR2 (germline): KGHDR, SFDVKD. The DNA for the CDR3 is TGTGCCACCTATACAGGGAACACTGAAGCTTTCTTT. Its translation: CATYTGNTEAFF.

V gene TRBV3-1 (or the pseudogene TRBV3-2) combines with J gene TRBJ2-1; 9 positions agree with TRBD2. Germline assignment: CDR1 LGHDT and CDR2 YNNKEL (reference sequence). V shed 0 bases and J 8 bases; nucleotides not matched to a gene: 8. The CDR3 has 16 amino acids. As DNA, the CDR3 is TGTGCCAGCAGCCAAGATCCTGGCGGGGGGGCCTATGAGCAGTTCTTC. Its protein product is CASSQDPGGGAYEQFF.

The rearrangement uses TRBV28 and TRBJ2-2; TRBD2 might be the D (5 bases). The germline V gene encodes CDR1 MDHEN and CDR2 SYDVKM. There are 15 residues in the CDR3. Trimming cost V 3 bases and J 6 bases, with 14 bases left between them. CDR3 DNA: TGTGCCAGCAGTTTTAACGTCGGGGAAGCCGGGGAGCTGTTTTTT. Its translation is CASSFNVGEAGELFF.